Presented here are 7 T cell receptor beta chains from one specimen sequenced in a study of blood T cell repertoires in COVID-19. Assay used: immunoSEQ multiplex PCR; TCRdb lists only in-frame clones, some missing. The sample holds more than 110,000 clones; around 82% are singletons and the top ten take approximately 6%. The sequenced material came from PBMCs or T cells enriched from blood (not recorded which). The receptors here all came from a woman between 45 and 60 years old who had recovered from COVID-19.

The rearrangement links TRBV5-1 to TRBJ1-1; 8 bases are shared with TRBD1. There are 14 residues in the CDR3. Trimming took 4 bases from V and 5 from J; bases not matched to a gene: 7. Germline V gene sequence: CDR1 SGHRS, CDR2 YFSETQ. The CDR3 here is CASSGQGTGTEAFF. CDR3 DNA: TGCGCCAGCAGCGGACAGGGAACGGGGACTGAAGCTTTCTTT.

V gene TRBV28 combines with J gene TRBJ1-2, with D perhaps matching TRBD1 (5 bases). Trimming cost V 7 bases and J 2 bases, with 8 bases left between them. The germline CDR1 and CDR2 sequences are MDHEN and SYDVKM. The CDR3 is 12 residues long. CDR3 DNA sequence: TGTGCCAGCACCCCAGGGAACTATGGCTACACCTTC. It codes for CASTPGNYGYTF.

The genes are TRBV19 and TRBJ2-2, with 8 nucleotides matching TRBD1. CDR1 is LNHDA, CDR2 SQIVND, per germline (reference sequence). This CDR3 region has 16 residues. V lost 3 bases and J lost 4; bases outside the gene matches: 7. CDR3 DNA: TGTGCCAGTAGTATGCATGCGGACAGGGTCACCGGGGAGCTGTTTTTT. It codes for CASSMHADRVTGELFF.

This rearrangement joins TRBV11-2 to TRBJ1-6; possible D gene TRBD1, 6 bases. The CDR3 extends over 15 amino acids. The germline V gene has CDR1 SGHAT and CDR2 FQNNGV. V was pared by 8 bases and J by 7 bases, with 18 bases between. CDR3 in amino acids: CASQGLSKLNSPLHF. The CDR3 nucleotides are TGTGCCAGCCAGGGGCTATCTAAGCTAAATTCACCCCTCCACTTT. The complete variable domain, with remaining parts taken from reference TRBV11-2 and TRBJ1-6, reads EAGVAQSPRYKIIEKRQSVAFWCNPISGHATLYWYQQILGQGPKLLIQFQNNGVVDDSQLPKDRFSAERLKGVDSTLKIQPAKLEDSAVYLCASQGLSKLNSPLHFGNGTRLTVT.

This clone showed up just once. The rearrangement uses TRBV10-1 and TRBJ2-1; D unclear. Germline V CDR1 and CDR2: WNHNN, SYGVQD (reference sequence). The V gene lost 0 bases and the J gene lost 7 bases, with 13 bases spanning the gap. CDR3 length: 15 residues. The CDR3 region has the DNA TGCGCCAGCAGTGAGTCCGGGTTTCCCGGAAATGAGCAGTTCTTC. It specifies CASSESGFPGNEQFF.

The J gene is TRBJ1-5, the V gene TRBV2; D unclear. Deletions cut 6 bases from V and 4 bases from J, with 13 bases between. This CDR3 is built from 14 residues. Per the germline V gene, CDR1 is SNHLY and CDR2 is FYNNEI. The CDR3, as DNA: TGTGCCAGCAGCCCGCAGACTCAAAATCAGCCCCAGCATTTT. Its protein product is CASSPQTQNQPQHF. Combining the CDR3 with reference TRBV2 and TRBJ1-5 gives the whole variable domain EPEVTQTPSHQVTQMGQEVILRCVPISNHLYFYWYRQILGQKVEFLVSFYNNEISEKSEIFDDQFSVERPDGSNFTLKIRSTKLEDSAMYFCASSPQTQNQPQHFGDGTRLSIL.

The gene calls are TRBV11-2 and TRBJ2-1, with no clear D. The length of the CDR3 is 14 residues. Germline loops: CDR1 SGHAT, CDR2 FQNNGV. Trimming cost V 3 bases and J 7 bases, with 13 bases left between them. This chain's CDR3 is CASSFRPGLNEQFF. CDR3 in DNA: TGTGCCAGCAGCTTTAGGCCCGGGTTGAATGAGCAGTTCTTC.